The 8 T cell receptor beta chains presented below share a single source sample, sequenced in a study of T cells in women clearing cervical HPV infection. Data came from immunoSEQ multiplex PCR; TCRdb stores just in-frame clones and leaves some out. The sample table includes some 23,000 clones. Sequencing input: blood buffy coat. These receptors all stem from a woman aged 18-70 years with a cervical HPV16 infection that either progressed to CIN3+ or cleared (not recorded which).

With regard to this clone: The CDR3 end falls 3 residues outside the read, so it is completed with the germline J gene. The V call is TRBV20-1, the J call TRBJ2-1; 9 nucleotides match TRBD2. The CDR3 extends over 17 amino acids. CDR1 and CDR2 (germline): DFQATT, SNEGSKA (reference sequence). Trimming removed 3 bases from V and 4 bases from J; junction bases left unmatched: 13. The CDR3 here is CSARSYLAGTRYNEQFF. CDR3 bases read: TGCAGTGCTAGGTCTTACCTAGCGGGAACAAGATACAATGAG.

A remark on this clone: With the read ending 3 residues before the CDR3 end, the germline J gene is used to fill in that end. This chain links TRBV19 with TRBJ2-7; either TRBD1 or TRBD2 may fit D (5 bases each). CDR1 and CDR2 from the germline V gene are LNHDA and SQIVND (reference sequence). Trimming cost V 6 bases and J 6 bases, with 15 bases left between them. The CDR3 extends over 13 amino acids. The CDR3 bases that were read are TGTGCCAGTAGGGGCCCTGCAGGGAGCGAG. Translated: CASRGPAGSE. The entire CDR3 sequence reads CASRGPAGSEQYF. The variable domain in full, with the rest retrieved from reference TRBV19 and TRBJ2-7, is DGGITQSPKYLFRKEGQNVTLSCEQNLNHDAMYWYRQDPGQGLRLIYYSQIVNDFQKGDIAEGYSVSREKKESFPLTVTSAQKNPTAFYLCASRGPAGSEQYFGPGTRLTVT.

The part of the CDR3 DNA that was read is TGTGCCAGCAGCCGGGGACAGGGAGGGTCACCG. Translation gives CASSRGQGGSP. The full CDR3 is CASSRGQGGSPLFF. V usage is TRBV7-3 and J usage is TRBJ2-2, with 9 bases fitting TRBD1. The read ends 3 residues early relative to the CDR3; the germline J gene fills the gap. Per the germline V gene, CDR1 is SGHTA and CDR2 is FQGTGA. The CDR3 contains 14 residues.

Remarks on this clone: The CDR3 extends 3 residues past the end of the read, so its final part is completed from the germline J gene. J is TRBJ2-1 and V is TRBV7-8, with D perhaps matching TRBD1 (6 bases). CDR3 length: 15 residues. The V gene's germline CDR1 is SGHVS and CDR2 FQNEAQ. V lost 5 bases, J lost 4 bases, and 15 bases lay in between. The CDR3 bases that were read are TGTGCCAGCAGCCCAGACAGGAAGAGTTACAATGAG. Amino acids: CASSPDRKSYNE. The entire CDR3 sequence reads CASSPDRKSYNEQFF.

A remark on this clone: The read falls 3 residues short of the CDR3 end, and the missing part is taken from the germline J gene. The same CDR3 arises from other DNA sequences in this sample as well. V and J are TRBV5-1 and TRBJ1-5, with 8 bases identical to TRBD1. The V gene's germline CDR1 is SGHRS and CDR2 YFSETQ. Trimming cost V 1 base and J 4 bases; bases outside gene matches: 1. There are 14 residues in the CDR3. This CDR3 is CASSLTGGNQPQHF. CDR3 DNA (partial): TGCGCCAGCAGCTTGACAGGGGGAAATCAGCCC.

According to its frequency, this clone is medium-sized (0.01 to 0.1%). The CDR3 extends 3 residues past the end of the read, so its final part is completed from the germline J gene. This chain uses TRBV5-1 with TRBJ2-2; 11 nucleotides agree with TRBD2. J lost 2 bases, V lost 4 bases, and 13 bases had no gene match. The CDR3 runs 19 residues. CDR1 is SGHRS and CDR2 is YFSETQ in the germline V gene. The part of the CDR3 DNA that was read is TGCGCCAGCAGCATTGTGTTCGGGACTAGCGGAACAAACACCGGGGAG. Translated, it gives CASSIVFGTSGTNTGE. The full CDR3 protein reads CASSIVFGTSGTNTGELFF.

Notes on this clone: The CDR3 goes on 3 residues after the read ends, and that part is filled in from the germline J gene. The V gene is TRBV25-1, the J gene TRBJ2-1, with 8 bases that match TRBD2. This CDR3 has 18 residues. V was pared by 2 bases and J by 0 bases, with 9 bases of the junction left unmatched. CDR1 MGHDK and CDR2 SYGVNS come from the germline V gene. The CDR3 region is CASSELLVAGSSYNEQFF. The sequenced CDR3 bases are TGTGCCAGCAGTGAACTCCTGGTAGCGGGGAGCTCCTACAATGAG.

Of note for this clone: The read terminates 3 residues before the CDR3 end, so the remaining end is supplied by the germline J gene. The rearrangement links TRBV2 to TRBJ2-4; 9 nucleotides match TRBD1. The CDR3 totals 15 residues. CDR1 and CDR2 (germline): SNHLY, FYNNEI. This CDR3 is CASTYRGLSNQPQYF. CDR3 bases read: TGTGCCAGCACGTACAGGGGGCTGAGCAATCAGCCT.